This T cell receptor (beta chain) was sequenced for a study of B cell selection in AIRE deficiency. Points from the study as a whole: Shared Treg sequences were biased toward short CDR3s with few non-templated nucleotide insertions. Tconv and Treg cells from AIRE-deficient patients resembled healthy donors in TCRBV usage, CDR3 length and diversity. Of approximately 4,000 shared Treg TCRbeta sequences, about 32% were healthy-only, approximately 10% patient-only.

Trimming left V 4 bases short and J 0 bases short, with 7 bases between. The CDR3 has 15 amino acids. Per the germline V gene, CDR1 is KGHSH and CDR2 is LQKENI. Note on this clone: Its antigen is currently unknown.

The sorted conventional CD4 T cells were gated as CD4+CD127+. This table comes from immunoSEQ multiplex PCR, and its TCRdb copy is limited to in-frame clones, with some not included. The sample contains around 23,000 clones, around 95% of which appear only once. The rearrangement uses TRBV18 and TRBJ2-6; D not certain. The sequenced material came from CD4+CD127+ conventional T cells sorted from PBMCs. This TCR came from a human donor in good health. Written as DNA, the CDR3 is TGTGCCAGCTCACTCAGTAGCTCTGGGGCCAACGTCCTGACTTTC. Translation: CASSLSSSGANVLTF.